One and the same sample provided the 27 T cell receptor beta chains below, sequenced in a study of blood T cell repertoires in COVID-19. Libraries were prepared by immunoSEQ multiplex PCR; TCRdb keeps only in-frame clonotypes and omits some of them. The sample records approximately 280,000 clones, roughly 87% being singletons. Sequencing was done on a sample of peripheral blood. Receptors originate from a man aged 18 to 30 with active or convalescent COVID-19.

The V and J genes are TRBV29-1 and TRBJ2-1; D might be TRBD1 (6 bases). V shed 2 bases and J shed 0 bases, with 17 bases lying between them. The germline V gene has CDR1 SQVTM and CDR2 ANQGSEA. The CDR3 length is 17 residues. CDR3 nucleotide sequence: TGCAGCGTTGAAAACCCAATCGGGACACGCTCCTACAATGAGCAGTTCTTC. This sequence encodes CSVENPIGTRSYNEQFF.

This clone was counted a single time. The rearrangement links TRBV21-1 to TRBJ2-2; the table's D gene call, TRBD2, was not cross checked with the DNA. TRBV21-1 is shown as a pseudogene. This CDR3 comprises 15 residues. CDR3 region: CASPHQGGRTGELFF. The CDR3 bases are TGTGCCTCCCCTCACCAGGGAGGGAGAACCGGGGAGCTGTTTTTT.

V gene TRBV4-3 combines with J gene TRBJ1-1; TRBD1 might be the D (5 bases). The CDR3 extends over 15 amino acids. Germline CDR1 reads LGHNA; CDR2 reads YSLEER. Trimming stripped 0 bases from V and 2 bases from J, with 10 bases between. As DNA, the CDR3 is TGCGCCAGCAGCCAAGATGGGGCCAGTAACACTGAAGCTTTCTTT. Its protein product is CASSQDGASNTEAFF.

This sequence joins TRBV12-3 or TRBV12-4 and TRBJ1-1, with unresolved D. This CDR3 region has 13 residues. Trimming stripped 7 bases from V and 1 base from J, with 10 bases between. This CDR3 reads CASNYGGNTEAFF. For the CDR3, the DNA is TGTGCCAGCAATTATGGCGGGAACACTGAAGCTTTCTTT.

This sequence joins TRBV18 and TRBJ2-7; TRBD1 matches 7 bases. The CDR3 runs to 14 residues. Trimming at V came to 3 bases and at J to 2 bases, leaving 4 bases not matched to a gene. Germline CDR1 and CDR2: KGHSH and LQKENI. CDR3 DNA sequence: TGTGCCAGCTCACCGAGGGACAGAACCTACGAGCAGTACTTC. Translating it yields CASSPRDRTYEQYF.

For this clone: The same CDR3 arises from other DNA sequences in this sample as well. The V and J genes are TRBV5-1 and TRBJ2-5, with D unresolved. This CDR3 comprises 13 residues. Trimming stripped 2 bases from V and 1 base from J, with 6 bases between. In germline, CDR1 is SGHRS, CDR2 YFSETQ. The CDR3 DNA is TGCGCCAGCAGCTTCGGGTCCCAAGAGACCCAGTACTTC. Translation: CASSFGSQETQYF.

The chain joins TRBV10-3 to TRBJ2-3, with 10 bases identical to TRBD2. Germline V lookup: CDR1 ENHRY, CDR2 SYGVKD. This CDR3 region has 17 residues. V dropped 4 bases and J dropped 5; count of bases not matched to a gene: 12. The CDR3 region has the DNA TGTGCCATCAGTGTCCCATTAGCGGGGGGAGGAAAAGATACGCAGTATTTT. This encodes CAISVPLAGGGKDTQYF.

The rearrangement uses TRBV19 and TRBJ1-6, with 7 bases aligning to TRBD1. Germline CDR1 and CDR2: LNHDA and SQIVND (reference sequence). The CDR3 has 13 amino acids. V was pared by 7 bases and J by 6 bases, with 3 bases of the junction left unmatched. The CDR3 is CASKGALNSPLHF. In DNA form, the CDR3 reads TGTGCCAGTAAGGGGGCCCTTAATTCACCCCTCCACTTT.

This rearrangement joins TRBV13 to TRBJ2-7; 7 nucleotides match TRBD1. The CDR3 runs 14 residues. The V gene end was trimmed by 5 bases and the J gene end by 1 base; junction bases not matched to a gene: 5. From germline, CDR1 is PRHDT and CDR2 FYEKMQ (reference sequence). CDR3 in amino acids: CASSEGQRSYEQYF. CDR3 nucleotide sequence: TGTGCCAGCAGCGAGGGACAGAGGTCCTACGAGCAGTACTTC. Using reference TRBV13 and TRBJ2-7 for the parts outside the CDR3, the full variable domain is AAGVIQSPRHLIKEKRETATLKCYPIPRHDTVYWYQQGPGQDPQFLISFYEKMQSDKGSIPDRFSAQQFSDYHSELNMSSLELGDSALYFCASSEGQRSYEQYFGPGTRLTVT.

This rearrangement joins TRBV9 to TRBJ2-2, with D possibly matching TRBD2 (5 bases). CDR3 length: 15 amino acids. Germline V gives CDR1 SGDLS, CDR2 YYNGEE. The V and J ends lost 0 bases and 2 bases respectively, with 8 bases between them. For the CDR3, the DNA is TGTGCCAGCAGCGTAGGAGCGGAAAACACCGGGGAGCTGTTTTTT. Translated: CASSVGAENTGELFF. The full variable domain, with the rest looked up from reference TRBV9 and TRBJ2-2, is DSGVTQTPKHLITATGQRVTLRCSPRSGDLSVYWYQQSLDQGLQFLIQYYNGEERAKGNILERFSAQQFPDLHSELNLSSLELGDSALYFCASSVGAENTGELFFGEGSRLTVL.

The sample holds one count of this clone. J is TRBJ1-6 and V is TRBV24-1; no reliable D call. The V gene's germline CDR1 is KGHDR and CDR2 SFDVKD. Trimming cost V 5 bases and J 0 bases, with 7 bases left between them. CDR3 length equals 15 residues. The CDR3: CATSGWSSYNSPLHF. CDR3 DNA sequence: TGTGCCACCAGTGGATGGAGCTCCTATAATTCACCCCTCCACTTT.

This clone was found a few times. J is TRBJ1-4 and V is TRBV6-2 or TRBV6-3, with D possibly being TRBD1 (6 bases). Germline V CDR1 and CDR2: MNHEY, SVGEGT. The CDR3 totals 14 residues. V lost 2 bases and J lost 4, with 8 bases in between. The CDR3 DNA reads as TGTGCCAGCAGTTACCGGGACATTAATGAAAAACTGTTTTTT. It specifies CASSYRDINEKLFF.

This chain connects TRBV5-5 to TRBJ2-7; D is undetermined. The CDR3 covers 15 residues. Per the germline V gene, CDR1 is SGHKS and CDR2 is YYEKEE (reference sequence). Trimming removed 1 base from V and 1 base from J, with 12 bases in between. The CDR3 DNA follows: TGTGCCAGCAGCTTGTTCTTAGCACCTTCCTACGAGCAGTACTTC. As protein: CASSLFLAPSYEQYF.

This clone was counted a few times. Here the CDR3 reads CASSPTGGNYGYTF. CDR3 sequence (DNA): TGTGCCAGCAGTCCAACAGGGGGCAACTATGGCTACACCTTC. The genes are TRBV6-4 and TRBJ1-2, with 9 nucleotides matching TRBD1. The V segment lost 5 bases and the J segment 2 bases; nucleotides outside the gene matches: 3. CDR1 is MRHNA and CDR2 is SNTAGT in the germline V gene. The CDR3 is 14 amino acids.

V is TRBV6-2 or TRBV6-3 and J is TRBJ2-1, with 16 bases fitting TRBD2. The ends lost 6 bases at V and 7 bases at J; junction bases unmatched: 12. In germline, CDR1 is MNHEY, CDR2 SVGEGT. CDR3 length equals 18 residues. CDR3 in amino acids: CASSPFSGTSGGANEQFF. The CDR3 nucleotides are TGTGCCAGCAGCCCTTTCTCTGGGACTAGCGGGGGGGCTAATGAGCAGTTCTTC.

This clone was recorded once. The V and J genes are TRBV5-4 and TRBJ2-5, with 7 bases that match TRBD1. Per the germline V gene, CDR1 is SGHNT and CDR2 is YYREEE (reference sequence). V was pared by 9 bases and J by 1 base, with 6 bases of the junction left unmatched. This CDR3 is built from 13 residues. The CDR3 coding sequence is TGTGCCACACTTGACAGGGCCCAAGAGACCCAGTACTTC. It translates to CATLDRAQETQYF.

The chain recombines TRBV3-1 (or the pseudogene TRBV3-2) with TRBJ2-2; TRBD2 aligns across 10 bases. The V and J ends lost 4 bases and 7 bases, in that order; junction bases with no gene match: 6. Per germline, CDR1 LGHDT and CDR2 YNNKEL (reference sequence). CDR3 size: 15 residues. CDR3 sequence: CASSRSGGAGGELFF. In nucleotides, the CDR3 is TGTGCCAGCAGCCGGAGCGGGGGGGCTGGCGGGGAGCTGTTTTTT.

CDR3 protein: CASSQATGGIDGYTF. DNA for the CDR3: TGTGCCAGCAGCCAGGCGACAGGGGGGATCGATGGCTACACCTTC. V and J are TRBV16 and TRBJ1-2; the match to TRBD1 covers 9 bases. The CDR3 runs to 15 residues. J gave up 6 bases and V 3 bases, and 8 bases lay outside the gene matches. Germline CDR1 and CDR2: KGHSY and FQNENV.

This clone was seen a single time. The rearrangement joins TRBV10-2 to TRBJ2-5; D unresolved. Trimming cost V 7 bases and J 5 bases, with 17 bases left between them. CDR3 length: 14 amino acids. Germline assignment: CDR1 WSHSY and CDR2 SAAADI. The CDR3 DNA reads TGCGCCAGCAAAGGCGGTTCTATTGGGGAGACCCAGTACTTC. Translated, it gives CASKGGSIGETQYF.

The chain recombines TRBV2 with TRBJ2-5; possible D gene TRBD1, 6 bases. With 2 bases removed from V and 9 bases from J, the gap between germline ends came to 19 bases. Germline CDR1 reads SNHLY; CDR2 reads FYNNEI. This CDR3 has 15 amino acids. CDR3: CASSERWGPTRAQYF. The CDR3 coding sequence is TGTGCCAGCAGTGAACGCTGGGGGCCCACCAGGGCCCAGTACTTC. The variable domain in full, with the rest retrieved from reference TRBV2 and TRBJ2-5, is EPEVTQTPSHQVTQMGQEVILRCVPISNHLYFYWYRQILGQKVEFLVSFYNNEISEKSEIFDDQFSVERPDGSNFTLKIRSTKLEDSAMYFCASSERWGPTRAQYFGPGTRLLVL.

The CDR3 reads CASSLQPQGARANEKLFF. The CDR3 DNA follows: TGCGCCAGCAGCTTGCAACCTCAAGGGGCCCGGGCTAATGAAAAACTGTTTTTT. The J gene is TRBJ1-4, the V gene TRBV5-1, with a weak D call TRBD1 (5 bases). In germline, CDR1 is SGHRS, CDR2 YFSETQ. With 1 base removed from V and 3 bases from J, the gap between germline ends came to 19 bases. CDR3 length: 18 amino acids.

This clone was counted between two and nine times. V usage is TRBV10-1 and J usage is TRBJ2-3, with 11 bases identical to TRBD2. This CDR3 spans 18 amino acids. Trimming removed 0 bases from V and 5 bases from J; junction bases left unmatched: 10. From germline, CDR1 is WNHNN and CDR2 SYGVQD (reference sequence). CDR3 amino acids: CASSESGPLAGGRDTQYF. CDR3 nucleotide sequence: TGCGCCAGCAGTGAGTCGGGGCCGCTAGCGGGGGGTCGAGATACGCAGTATTTT.

This chain links TRBV10-3 with TRBJ2-3; TRBD2 aligns across 8 bases. Trimming removed 2 bases from V and 2 bases from J; junction bases left unmatched: 6. This CDR3 is 16 amino acids long. CDR1 ENHRY and CDR2 SYGVKD come from the germline V gene. CDR3 sequence: CAISERTGGNTDTQYF. The CDR3, as DNA: TGTGCCATCAGTGAGCGTACGGGGGGGAACACAGATACGCAGTATTTT.

The rearrangement links TRBV11-2 to TRBJ1-4, with D maybe TRBD1 (6 bases). CDR3 length equals 17 residues. Trimming removed 5 bases from V and 7 bases from J, with 23 bases in between. CDR1 SGHAT and CDR2 FQNNGV come from the germline V gene. The DNA for the CDR3 is TGTGCCAGCAGCCACCCCCCGCTCGGGGGGCAAGGTGAAAAACTGTTTTTT. Amino acids: CASSHPPLGGQGEKLFF.

The rearrangement uses TRBV3-1 (or the pseudogene TRBV3-2) and TRBJ1-1; D perhaps matches TRBD1 (6 bases). Germline V gene data show CDR1 as LGHDT and CDR2 as YNNKEL (reference sequence). The CDR3 consists of 12 residues. The V gene lost 3 bases and the J gene lost 10 bases, with 12 bases spanning the gap. The CDR3 loop reads CASSQWGGGAFF. For the CDR3, the DNA is TGTGCCAGCAGCCAGTGGGGGGGCGGAGCTTTCTTT.

V gene TRBV5-6 combines with J gene TRBJ2-5, with 8 nucleotides matching TRBD1. With 3 bases clipped from V and 10 bases from J, the junction kept 11 bases outside the gene matches. Germline values: CDR1 SGHDT, CDR2 YYEEEE. The CDR3 runs to 14 residues. The CDR3 DNA follows: TGTGCCAGCAGCTCCCCTCGACAGGGGAGAGACCAGTACTTC. It is translated as CASSSPRQGRDQYF.

This clone was recorded once. V is TRBV19 and J is TRBJ1-2, with 8 bases matching TRBD1. V lost 3 bases and J lost 7; bases outside the gene matches: 7. Per germline, CDR1 LNHDA and CDR2 SQIVND (reference sequence). There are 14 residues in the CDR3. The CDR3 spells CASSITGQGGGYTF. In DNA form, the CDR3 reads TGTGCCAGTAGTATCACAGGACAGGGAGGTGGCTACACCTTC.